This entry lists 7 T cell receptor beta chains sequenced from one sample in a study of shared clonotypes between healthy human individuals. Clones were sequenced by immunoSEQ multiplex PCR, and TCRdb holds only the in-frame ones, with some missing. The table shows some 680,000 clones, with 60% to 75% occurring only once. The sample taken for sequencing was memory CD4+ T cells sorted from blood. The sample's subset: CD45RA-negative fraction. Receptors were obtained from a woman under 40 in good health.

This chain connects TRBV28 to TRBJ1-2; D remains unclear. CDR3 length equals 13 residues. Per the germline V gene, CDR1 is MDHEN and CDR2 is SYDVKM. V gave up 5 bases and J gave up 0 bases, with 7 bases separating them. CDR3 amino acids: CASSTDPNYGYTF. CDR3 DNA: TGTGCCAGCAGTACGGACCCTAACTATGGCTACACCTTC.

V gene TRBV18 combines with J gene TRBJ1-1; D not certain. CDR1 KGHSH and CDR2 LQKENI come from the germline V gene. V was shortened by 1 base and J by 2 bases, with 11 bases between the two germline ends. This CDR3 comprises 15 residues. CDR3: CASSPQKGSNTEAFF. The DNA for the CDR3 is TGTGCCAGCTCACCACAGAAGGGTTCAAACACTGAAGCTTTCTTT.

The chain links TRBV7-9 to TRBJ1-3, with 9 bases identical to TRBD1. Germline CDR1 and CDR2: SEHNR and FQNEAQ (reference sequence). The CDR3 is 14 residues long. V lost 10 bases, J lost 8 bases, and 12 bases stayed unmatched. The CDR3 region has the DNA TGTGCCACGATAAAGGGACAGGGCGGAGACACCATATATTTT. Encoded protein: CATIKGQGGDTIYF.

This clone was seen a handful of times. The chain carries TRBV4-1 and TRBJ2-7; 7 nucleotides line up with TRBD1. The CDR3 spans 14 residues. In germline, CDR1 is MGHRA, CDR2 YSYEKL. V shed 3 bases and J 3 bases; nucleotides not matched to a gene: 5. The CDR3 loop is CASSQTGTVYEQYF. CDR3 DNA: TGCGCCAGCAGCCAGACCGGGACAGTCTACGAGCAGTACTTC.

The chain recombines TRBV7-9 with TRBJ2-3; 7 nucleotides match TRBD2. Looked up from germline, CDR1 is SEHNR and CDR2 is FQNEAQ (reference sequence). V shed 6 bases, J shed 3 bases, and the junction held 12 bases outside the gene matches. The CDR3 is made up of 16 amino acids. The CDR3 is CASRSSRVGGTDTQYF. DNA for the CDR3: TGTGCCAGCAGGTCAAGCAGGGTCGGGGGGACAGATACGCAGTATTTT. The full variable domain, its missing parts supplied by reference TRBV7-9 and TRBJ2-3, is DTGVSQNPRHKITKRGQNVTFRCDPISEHNRLYWYRQTLGQGPEFLTYFQNEAQLEKSRLLSDRFSAERPKGSFSTLEIQRTEQGDSAMYLCASRSSRVGGTDTQYFGPGTRLTVL.

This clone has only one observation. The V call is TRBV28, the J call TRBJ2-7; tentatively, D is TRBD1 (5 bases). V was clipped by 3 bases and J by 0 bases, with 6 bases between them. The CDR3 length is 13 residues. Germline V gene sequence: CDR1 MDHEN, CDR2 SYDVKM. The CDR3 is CASSLGHSYEQYF. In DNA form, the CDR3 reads TGTGCCAGCAGTTTGGGGCACTCCTACGAGCAGTACTTC.

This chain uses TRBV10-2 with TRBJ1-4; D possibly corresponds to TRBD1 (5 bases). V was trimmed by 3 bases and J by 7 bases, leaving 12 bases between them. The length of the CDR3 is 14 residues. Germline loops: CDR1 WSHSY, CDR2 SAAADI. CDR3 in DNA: TGCGCCAGCAGTGATCGACAGATCAGTGAAAAACTGTTTTTT. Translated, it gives CASSDRQISEKLFF.